The rows below give T cell receptor beta chains drawn from one sample of a study of CD8+ T cells in alopecia areata. The data were produced by immunoSEQ multiplex PCR, yet TCRdb's version contains in-frame clones alone and is incomplete. Altogether roughly 30,000 clones are present, less than 65% being singletons, with the ten largest covering roughly 18%. The sequencing sample was made of NKG2D-high CD8+ T cells sorted from blood. These receptors all stem from a human donor with alopecia areata. Each CDR3 is given with its conserved first and last residue. Clone size, where shown, is once, few, many, or a class for clones that have expanded.

>once|TRBV7-9|TRBJ2-7
CASSSRDRGLLGQYF
>few|TRBV27|TRBJ2-2
CASSYGVHGELFF
>few|TRBV7-8|TRBJ2-7
CASSLGEGLSYEQYF
>NA|TRBV4-1|TRBJ2-3
CASSQVLVDTDTQYF
>NA|TRBV2|TRBJ2-1
CASSEITTYNEQFF
>NA|TRBV7-9|TRBJ2-1
CASSLVANDEQFF
>NA|TRBV23-1|TRBJ2-1
CASSHPSGGDGNEQFF
>NA|TRBV5-4|TRBJ2-7
CASSPGQVTYEQYF
>NA|TRBV5-6|TRBJ2-1
CASSRIAGAEQFF
>few|TRBV7-6|TRBJ1-1
CASSLGVDTEAFF
>NA|TRBV29-1|TRBJ2-2
CSVVAGNTGELFF
>NA|TRBV29-1|TRBJ2-3
CSVIWSGSADTQYF
>NA|TRBV29-1|TRBJ2-5
CSVEDFGTSGGQYQETQYF
>NA|TRBV9|TRBJ2-7
CASSVEPGFYEQYF
>once|TRBV29-1|TRBJ2-7
CSVEESEGAEQYF